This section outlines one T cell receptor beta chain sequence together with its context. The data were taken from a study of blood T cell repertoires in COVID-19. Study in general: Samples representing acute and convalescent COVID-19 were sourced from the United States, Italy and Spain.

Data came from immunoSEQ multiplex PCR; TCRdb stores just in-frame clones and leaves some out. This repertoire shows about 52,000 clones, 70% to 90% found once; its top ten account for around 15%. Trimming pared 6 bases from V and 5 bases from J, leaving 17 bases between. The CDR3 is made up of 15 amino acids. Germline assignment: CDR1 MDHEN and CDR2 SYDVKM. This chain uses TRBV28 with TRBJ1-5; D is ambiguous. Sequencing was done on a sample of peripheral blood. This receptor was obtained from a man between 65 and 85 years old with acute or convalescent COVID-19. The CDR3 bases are TGTGCCAGCAGCCCGGAAGCGGCTTTCCATCAGCCCCAGCATTTT. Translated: CASSPEAAFHQPQHF.